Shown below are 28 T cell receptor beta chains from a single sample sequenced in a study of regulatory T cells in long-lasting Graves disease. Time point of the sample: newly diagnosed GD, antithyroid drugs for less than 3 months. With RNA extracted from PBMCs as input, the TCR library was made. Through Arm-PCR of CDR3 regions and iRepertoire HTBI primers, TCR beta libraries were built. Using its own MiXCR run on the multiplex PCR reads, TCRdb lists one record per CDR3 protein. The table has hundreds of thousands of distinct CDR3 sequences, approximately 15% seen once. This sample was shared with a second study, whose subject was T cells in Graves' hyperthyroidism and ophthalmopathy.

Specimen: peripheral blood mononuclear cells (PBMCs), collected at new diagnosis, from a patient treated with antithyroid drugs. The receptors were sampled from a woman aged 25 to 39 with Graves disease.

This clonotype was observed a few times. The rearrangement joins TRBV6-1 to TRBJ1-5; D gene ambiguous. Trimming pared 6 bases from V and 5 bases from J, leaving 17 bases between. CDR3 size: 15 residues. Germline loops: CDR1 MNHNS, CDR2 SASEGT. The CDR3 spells CASSARWRMDQPQHF. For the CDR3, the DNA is TGTGCCAGCAGCGCCCGATGGAGAATGGATCAGCCCCAGCATTTT.

CDR3 sequence (DNA): TGCAGTGCTAGAGATGTCCAGCTGAACACTGAAGCTTTCTTT. Translation: CSARDVQLNTEAFF. This chain joins TRBV20-1 and TRBJ1-1; no clear D. With 0 bases removed from V and 0 bases from J, the gap between germline ends came to 8 bases. CDR3 length: 14 residues. Germline CDR1 reads DFQATT; CDR2 reads SNEGSKA (reference sequence).

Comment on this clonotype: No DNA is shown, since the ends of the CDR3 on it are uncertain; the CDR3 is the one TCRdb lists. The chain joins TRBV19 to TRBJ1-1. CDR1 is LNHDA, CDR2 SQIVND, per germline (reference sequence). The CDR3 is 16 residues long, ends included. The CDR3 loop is CASKRVWARGNTETFF.

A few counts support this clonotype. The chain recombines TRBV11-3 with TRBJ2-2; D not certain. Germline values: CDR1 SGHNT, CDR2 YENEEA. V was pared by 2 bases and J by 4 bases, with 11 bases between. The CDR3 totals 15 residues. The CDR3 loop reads CASSLTTGTTGELFF. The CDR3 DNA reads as TGTGCCAGCAGCTTAACTACCGGAACCACCGGGGAGCTGTTTTTT.

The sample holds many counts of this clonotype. Here the CDR3 reads CATRDGGATDTQYF. The CDR3 DNA sequence: TGTGCCACGAGAGATGGGGGAGCCACAGATACGCAGTATTTT. V gene TRBV28 combines with J gene TRBJ2-3; D tentatively reads TRBD1 or TRBD2 (5 bases each). Germline CDR1 reads MDHEN; CDR2 reads SYDVKM. The CDR3 consists of 14 residues. Trimming shortened V by 10 bases and J by 2 bases, and 16 bases separated the two germline ends.

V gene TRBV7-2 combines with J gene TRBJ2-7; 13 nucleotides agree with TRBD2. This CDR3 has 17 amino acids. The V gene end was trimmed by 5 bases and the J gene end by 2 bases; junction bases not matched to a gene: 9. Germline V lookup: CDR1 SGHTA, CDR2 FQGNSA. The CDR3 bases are TGTGCCAGCAGCCGTTACACTAGCGGGAGGGCAACCTACGAGCAGTACTTC. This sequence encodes CASSRYTSGRATYEQYF.

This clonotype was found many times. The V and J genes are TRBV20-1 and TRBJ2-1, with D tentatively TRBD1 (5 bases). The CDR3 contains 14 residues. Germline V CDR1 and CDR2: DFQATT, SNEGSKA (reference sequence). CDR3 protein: CSVQTSQGYNEQFF. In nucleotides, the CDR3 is TGCAGCGTTCAGACCTCCCAGGGATACAATGAGCAGTTCTTC.

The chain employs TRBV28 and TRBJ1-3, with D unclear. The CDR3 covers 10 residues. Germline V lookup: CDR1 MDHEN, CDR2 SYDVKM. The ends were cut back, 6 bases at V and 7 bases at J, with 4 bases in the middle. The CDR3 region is CASSHNTIYF. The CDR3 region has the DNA TGTGCCAGCAGCCACAACACCATATATTTT.

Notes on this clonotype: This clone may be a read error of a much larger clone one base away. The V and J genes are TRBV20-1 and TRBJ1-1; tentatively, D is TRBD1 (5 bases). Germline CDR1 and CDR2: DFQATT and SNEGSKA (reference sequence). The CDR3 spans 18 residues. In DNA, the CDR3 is TGCAATGCTCATATCTTTCCTAGAAGGGGATCGTTGGACACTGAAGCTTTCTTT. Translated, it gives CNAHIFPRRGSLDTEAFF.

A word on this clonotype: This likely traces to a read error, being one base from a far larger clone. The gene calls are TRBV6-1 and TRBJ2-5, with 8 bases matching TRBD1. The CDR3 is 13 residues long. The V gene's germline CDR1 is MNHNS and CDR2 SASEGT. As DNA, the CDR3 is TGTGCCATCGGACAGGGAGGTGGGGAGACCCAGCACTTC. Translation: CAIGQGGGETQHF.

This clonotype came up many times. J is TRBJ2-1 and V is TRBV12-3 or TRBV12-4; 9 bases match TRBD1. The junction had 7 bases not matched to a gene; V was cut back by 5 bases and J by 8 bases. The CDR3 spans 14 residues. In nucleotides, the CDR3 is TGTGCCAGCAGTCCTGGACAGGGGACAGATGAGCAGTTCTTC. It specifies CASSPGQGTDEQFF.

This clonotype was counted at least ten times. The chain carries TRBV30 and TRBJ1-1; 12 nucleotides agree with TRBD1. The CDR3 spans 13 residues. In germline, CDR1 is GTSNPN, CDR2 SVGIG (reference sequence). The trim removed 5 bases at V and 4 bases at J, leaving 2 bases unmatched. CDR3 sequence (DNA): TGTGCCTGGGGGACAGGGGGCCGCACTGAAGCTTTCTTT. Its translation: CAWGTGGRTEAFF.

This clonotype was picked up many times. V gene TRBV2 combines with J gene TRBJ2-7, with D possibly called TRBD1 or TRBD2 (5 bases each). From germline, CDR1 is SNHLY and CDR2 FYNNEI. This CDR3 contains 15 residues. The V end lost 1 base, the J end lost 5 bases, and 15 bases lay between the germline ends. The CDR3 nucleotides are TGTGCCAGCAGTGAAGTTAGGGGAGTTGTCCACGAGCAGTACTTC. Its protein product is CASSEVRGVVHEQYF.

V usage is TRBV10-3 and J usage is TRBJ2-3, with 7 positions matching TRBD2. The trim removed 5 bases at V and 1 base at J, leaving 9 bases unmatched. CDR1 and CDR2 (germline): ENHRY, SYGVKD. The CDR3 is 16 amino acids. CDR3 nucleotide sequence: TGTGCCATCAGTTTACTAGGGGAGGGAGGCACAGATACGCAGTATTTT. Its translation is CAISLLGEGGTDTQYF.

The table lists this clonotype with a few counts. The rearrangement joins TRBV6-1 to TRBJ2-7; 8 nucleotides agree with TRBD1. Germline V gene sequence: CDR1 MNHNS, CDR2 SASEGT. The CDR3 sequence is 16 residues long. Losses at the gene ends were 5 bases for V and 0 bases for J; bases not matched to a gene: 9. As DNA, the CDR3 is TGTGCCAGCAGTCCTTCCGGGACAGGCGACTCCTACGAGCAGTACTTC. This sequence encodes CASSPSGTGDSYEQYF.

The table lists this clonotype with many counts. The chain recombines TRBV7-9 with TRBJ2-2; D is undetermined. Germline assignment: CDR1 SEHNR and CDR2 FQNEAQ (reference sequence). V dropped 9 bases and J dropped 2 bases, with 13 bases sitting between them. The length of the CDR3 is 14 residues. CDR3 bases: TGTGCCAGTGCCTTGGGCAGTAACACCGGGGAGCTGTTTTTT. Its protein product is CASALGSNTGELFF.

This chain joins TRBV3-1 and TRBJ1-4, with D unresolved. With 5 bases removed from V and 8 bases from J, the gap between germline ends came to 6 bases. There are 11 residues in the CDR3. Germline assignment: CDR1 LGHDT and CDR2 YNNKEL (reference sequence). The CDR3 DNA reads TGTGCCAGCAGCGGACCCGAAAAACTGTTTTTT. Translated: CASSGPEKLFF.

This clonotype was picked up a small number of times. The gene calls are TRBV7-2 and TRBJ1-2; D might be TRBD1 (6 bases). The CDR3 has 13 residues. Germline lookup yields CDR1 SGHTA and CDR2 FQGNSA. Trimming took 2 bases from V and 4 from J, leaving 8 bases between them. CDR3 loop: CASSLSGAYGYTF. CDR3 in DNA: TGTGCCAGCAGCTTATCAGGGGCCTATGGCTACACCTTC.

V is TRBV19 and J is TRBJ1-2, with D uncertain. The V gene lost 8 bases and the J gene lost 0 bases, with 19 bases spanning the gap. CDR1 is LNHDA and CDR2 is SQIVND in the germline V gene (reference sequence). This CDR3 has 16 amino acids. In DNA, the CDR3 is TGTGCCAGTTCATATGGGTTGCGTGCGACTAACTATGGCTACACCTTC. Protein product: CASSYGLRATNYGYTF.

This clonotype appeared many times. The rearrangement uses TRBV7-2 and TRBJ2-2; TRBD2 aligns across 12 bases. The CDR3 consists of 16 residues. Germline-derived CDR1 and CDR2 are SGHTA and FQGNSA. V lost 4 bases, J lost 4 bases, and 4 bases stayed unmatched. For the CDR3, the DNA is TGTGCCAGCAGCTCGACTAGCGGGAGATTCACCGGGGAGCTGTTTTTT. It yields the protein CASSSTSGRFTGELFF.

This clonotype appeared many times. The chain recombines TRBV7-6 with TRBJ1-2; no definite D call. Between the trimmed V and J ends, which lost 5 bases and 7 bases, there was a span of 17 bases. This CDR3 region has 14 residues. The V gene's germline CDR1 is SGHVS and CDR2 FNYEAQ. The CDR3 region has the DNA TGTGCCAGCAGCCTCACAAGCGAGGGATCTGGCTACACCTTC. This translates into CASSLTSEGSGYTF.

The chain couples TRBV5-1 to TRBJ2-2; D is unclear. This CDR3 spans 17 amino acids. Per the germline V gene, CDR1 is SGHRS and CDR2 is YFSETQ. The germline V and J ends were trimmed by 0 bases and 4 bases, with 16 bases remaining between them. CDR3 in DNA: TGCGCCAGCAGCTTGGTGGACCCTACACTCCGCACCGGGGAGCTGTTTTTT. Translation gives CASSLVDPTLRTGELFF.

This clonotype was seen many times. CDR3 residues: CAISESIAVFTEAFF. As DNA, the CDR3 is TGTGCCATCAGTGAGTCGATAGCGGTTTTCACTGAAGCTTTCTTT. The chain joins TRBV10-3 to TRBJ1-1; D not certain. Germline lookup yields CDR1 ENHRY and CDR2 SYGVKD. This CDR3 is 15 amino acids long. V was pared by 0 bases and J by 4 bases, with 12 bases between.

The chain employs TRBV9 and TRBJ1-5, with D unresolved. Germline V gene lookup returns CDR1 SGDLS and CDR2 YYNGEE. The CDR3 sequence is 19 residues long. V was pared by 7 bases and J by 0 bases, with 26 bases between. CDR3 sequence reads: CASWAEETERTNSNQPQHF. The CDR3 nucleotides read TGTGCCAGCTGGGCGGAGGAAACCGAGAGGACCAATAGCAATCAGCCCCAGCATTTT.

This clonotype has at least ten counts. The CDR3 spells CASSRATTGELFF. As DNA, the CDR3 is TGTGCCAGCAGCCGCGCGACAACCGGGGAGCTGTTTTTT. The rearrangement links TRBV28 to TRBJ2-2; no definite D call. The CDR3 has 13 residues. Germline V gene lookup returns CDR1 MDHEN and CDR2 SYDVKM. Deletions cut 6 bases from V and 5 bases from J, with 10 bases between.

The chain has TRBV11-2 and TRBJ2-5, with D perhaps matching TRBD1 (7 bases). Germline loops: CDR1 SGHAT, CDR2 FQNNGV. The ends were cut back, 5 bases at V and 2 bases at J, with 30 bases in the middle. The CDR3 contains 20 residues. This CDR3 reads CASSPLDLQGRFGRQETQYF. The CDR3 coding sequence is TGTGCCAGCAGCCCATTAGATCTACAGGGGAGATTCGGGAGACAAGAGACCCAGTACTTC. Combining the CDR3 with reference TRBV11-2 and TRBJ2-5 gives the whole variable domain EAGVAQSPRYKIIEKRQSVAFWCNPISGHATLYWYQQILGQGPKLLIQFQNNGVVDDSQLPKDRFSAERLKGVDSTLKIQPAKLEDSAVYLCASSPLDLQGRFGRQETQYFGPGTRLLVL.

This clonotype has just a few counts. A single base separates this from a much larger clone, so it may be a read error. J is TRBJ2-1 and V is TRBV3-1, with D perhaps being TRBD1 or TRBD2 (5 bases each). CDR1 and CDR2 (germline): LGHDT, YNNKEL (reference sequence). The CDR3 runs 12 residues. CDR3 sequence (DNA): TGTGCCAGCAGCCAATCCGCCAGGGAGCAGCTCTTC. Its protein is CASSQSAREQLF.

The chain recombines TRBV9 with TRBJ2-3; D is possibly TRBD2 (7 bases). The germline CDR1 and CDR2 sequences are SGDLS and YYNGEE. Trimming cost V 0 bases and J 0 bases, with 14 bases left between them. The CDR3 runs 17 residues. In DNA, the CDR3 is TGTGCCAGCAGCGTAGATGGGAGGGGGTCTAGCACAGATACGCAGTATTTT. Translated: CASSVDGRGSSTDTQYF.